This TCR beta chain was sequenced during a study of control samples from healthy donors and cancer patients (dated by TCRdb to about 2020). Receptor amplification or capture employed the immunoSEQ multiplex PCR assay. In its TCRdb copy, this immuneACCESS table keeps in-frame sequences only and misses some clones. Where compared with another copy, unresolved V genes explain less than half of these, and the others have no known cause. The table for this sample lists around 120,000 clones; about 95% of them were counted only once. 3.5% to 4% of the sample belongs to the ten largest clones. This clone was recorded once. The specificity of this receptor is unknown. No quality values exist for individual bases; no much larger clone is one base distant. According to the germline V gene, CDR1 reads SGHAT and CDR2 reads FQNNGV. Relative to germline, V is missing 6 bases and J is missing 2 bases, with 6 bases of the junction outside any gene match. There are 16 amino acids in the CDR3, from cysteine to phenylalanine inclusive. Solely the CDR3 DNA is kept, with 48 bases framed from the first base.

The TCR originated in a man younger than 45 in good health. The chain uses TRBV11-2 and TRBJ2-3, with 12 bases matching TRBD2. Sequenced: blood. The CDR3 amino acid sequence is: CASRPLAGGYTDTQYF. The DNA is as follows: TGTGCCAGCAGGCCACTAGCGGGGGGATACACAGATACGCAGTATTTT.